The TCR beta chain under discussion was sequenced for a study of blood T cell repertoires in COVID-19. Here immunoSEQ multiplex PCR was the method, and the copy in TCRdb shows in-frame clones only, minus some. The sample contains about 140,000 clones, roughly 80% of which appear only once. Germline values: CDR1 LNHDA, CDR2 SQIVND (reference sequence). There are 17 residues in the CDR3. V lost 3 bases, J lost 2 bases, and 19 bases lay in between. Sequencing was carried out using peripheral blood. The chain carries TRBV19 and TRBJ1-1; D uncertain. The sequence was collected from a human donor in a cohort sampled during active COVID-19. CDR3 nucleotide sequence: TGTGCCAGTAGTATCCGGGGAATTCAAGAAACTAACACTGAAGCTTTCTTT. Protein sequence: CASSIRGIQETNTEAFF.